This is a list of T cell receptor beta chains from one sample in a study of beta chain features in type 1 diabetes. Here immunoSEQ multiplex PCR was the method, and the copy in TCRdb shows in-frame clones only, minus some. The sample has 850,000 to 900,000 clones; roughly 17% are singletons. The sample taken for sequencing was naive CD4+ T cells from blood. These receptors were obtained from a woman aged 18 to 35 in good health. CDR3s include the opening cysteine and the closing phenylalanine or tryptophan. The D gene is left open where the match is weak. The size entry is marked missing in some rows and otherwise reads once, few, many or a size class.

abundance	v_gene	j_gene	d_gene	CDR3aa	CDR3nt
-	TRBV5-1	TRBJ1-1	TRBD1	CASSSGQVNTEAFF	TGCGCCAGCAGCTCGGGACAGGTGAACACTGAAGCTTTCTTT
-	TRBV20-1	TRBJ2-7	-	CSGLAAYEQYF	TGCAGTGGGCTAGCAGCCTACGAGCAGTACTTC
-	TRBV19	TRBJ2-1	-	CASSIGGNYNEQFF	TGTGCCAGTAGTATTGGCGGGAACTACAATGAGCAGTTCTTC
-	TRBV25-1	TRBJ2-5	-	CASSVGPSETQYF	TGTGCCAGCAGTGTGGGACCGTCAGAGACCCAGTACTTC
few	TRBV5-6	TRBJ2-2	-	CASAGLGGGELFF	TGTGCCAGCGCGGGCCTAGGCGGCGGGGAGCTGTTTTTT
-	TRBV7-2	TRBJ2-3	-	CASSLVVTDTQYF	TGTGCCAGCAGCTTAGTTGTGACCGATACGCAGTATTTT
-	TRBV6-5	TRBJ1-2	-	CASSYRTEPNYGYTF	TGTGCCAGCAGTTACCGGACAGAGCCTAACTATGGCTACACCTTC
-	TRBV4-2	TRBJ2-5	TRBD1	CASSQTGTGFRETQYF	TGTGCCAGCAGCCAAACCGGGACAGGGTTTCGAGAGACCCAGTACTTC
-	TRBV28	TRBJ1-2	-	CASSLRVTNYGCTF	TGTGCCAGCAGCCTCAGGGTTACTAACTATGGCTGCACCTTC
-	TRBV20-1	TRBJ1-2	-	CSARVQGLTGF	TGCAGTGCTAGGGTACAGGGCCTTACCGGCTTC
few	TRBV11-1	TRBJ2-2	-	CASSLDEQIANTGELFF	TGTGCCAGCAGCTTAGACGAGCAGATCGCGAACACCGGGGAGCTGTTTTTT
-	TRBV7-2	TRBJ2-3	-	CASSSDRWTDTQYF	TGTGCCAGCAGCTCCGACAGGTGGACAGATACGCAGTATTTT
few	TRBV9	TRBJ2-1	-	CASSVGHGRGSYNEQFF	TGTGCCAGCAGCGTAGGTCATGGGAGGGGGTCCTACAATGAGCAGTTCTTC
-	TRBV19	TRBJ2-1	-	CASSKNVLVDEQFF	TGTGCCAGTAGTAAGAACGTCCTAGTCGATGAGCAGTTCTTC
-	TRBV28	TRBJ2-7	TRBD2	CASSSISGRGYEQYF	TGTGCCAGCAGCTCCATTAGCGGGAGGGGCTACGAGCAGTACTTC
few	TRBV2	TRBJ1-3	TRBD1	CASSQGQSGNTIYF	TGTGCCAGCAGCCAGGGACAGTCTGGAAACACCATATATTTT
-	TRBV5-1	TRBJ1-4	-	CASSGGDAEKLFF	TGCGCCAGCAGCGGTGGGGACGCTGAAAAACTGTTTTTT
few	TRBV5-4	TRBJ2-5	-	CASSLGGERSKETQYF	TGTGCCAGCAGCTTGGGGGGTGAGCGTTCAAAAGAGACCCAGTACTTC
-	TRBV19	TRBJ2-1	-	CASSRQYSYNEQFF	TGTGCCAGTAGCCGACAGTACTCCTACAATGAGCAGTTCTTC
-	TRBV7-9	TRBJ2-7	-	CASSLLGGGEQYF	TGTGCCAGCAGCTTACTCGGGGGAGGCGAGCAGTACTTC
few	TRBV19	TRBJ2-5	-	CASRDSQETQYF	TGTGCCAGTCGGGACTCCCAAGAGACCCAGTACTTC
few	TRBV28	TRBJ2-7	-	CASSFLAYYEQYF	TGTGCCAGCAGTTTCCTCGCATACTACGAGCAGTACTTC
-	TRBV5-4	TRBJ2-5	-	CASAPEEPNTQYF	TGTGCCAGCGCCCCCGAGGAGCCGAACACCCAGTACTTC
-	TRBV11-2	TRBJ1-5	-	CASSFGGVGGNQPQHF	TGTGCCAGCAGCTTCGGGGGGGTCGGAGGCAATCAGCCCCAGCATTTT
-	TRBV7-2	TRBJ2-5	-	CASSLGWLAETQYF	TGTGCCAGCAGCCTTGGGTGGCTAGCAGAGACCCAGTACTTC
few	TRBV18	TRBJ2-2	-	CASSRLRTGTQGTGELFF	TGTGCCAGCTCACGATTAAGGACCGGGACCCAGGGGACCGGGGAGCTGTTTTTT
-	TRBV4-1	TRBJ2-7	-	CASSQEGGEQYF	TGCGCCAGCAGCCAAGAAGGGGGCGAGCAGTACTTC
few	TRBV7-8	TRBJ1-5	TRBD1	CASSLRQGYQPQHF	TGTGCCAGCAGCTTACGACAGGGCTATCAGCCCCAGCATTTT
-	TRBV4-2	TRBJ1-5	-	CASSQGQGLENQPQHF	TGTGCCAGCAGCCAAGGCCAGGGATTGGAGAATCAGCCCCAGCATTTT
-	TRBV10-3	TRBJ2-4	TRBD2	CAISEAGGRENIQYF	TGTGCCATCAGTGAGGCGGGGGGTAGGGAAAACATTCAGTACTTC
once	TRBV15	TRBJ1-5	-	CATSRQPSHQPQHF	TGTGCCACCAGCAGACAACCCTCTCATCAGCCCCAGCATTTT